Shown below are 27 T cell receptor beta chains from a single sample sequenced in a study of Graves' ophthalmopathy and Graves' hyperthyroidism. For repertoire sequencing, the TCR beta CDR3 regions were amplified from RNA transcripts. HTBI primers served in a first-round RT-PCR, which a second-round multiplex PCR followed. MiXCR was run by TCRdb on the multiplex PCR reads, yielding one entry per CDR3 protein. The sample contains hundreds of thousands of distinct CDR3 sequences, 22% of which appear only once. The specimen sequenced was peripheral blood. These receptors all stem from a woman aged 18-29 years with stable Graves' hyperthyroidism. Some clones in this sample may be carry-over from other donors' samples.

In its sample, this clonotype was seen many times. This chain links TRBV20-1 with TRBJ1-2; 9 bases fit TRBD1. CDR1 DFQATT and CDR2 SNEGSKA come from the germline V gene (reference sequence). The CDR3 has 14 residues. V dropped 4 bases and J dropped 6; count of bases not matched to a gene: 9. CDR3 region: CSATGDREADGYTF. The CDR3 nucleotides are TGCAGTGCTACCGGGGACAGGGAGGCCGATGGCTACACCTTC.

The chain carries TRBV30 and TRBJ1-2; no definite D call. Germline assignment: CDR1 GTSNPN and CDR2 SVGIG (reference sequence). The CDR3 consists of 14 residues. The CDR3 DNA sequence: TGTGCTGAATTGAGGGAATCCCATAACTATGGCTACACCTTC. It yields the protein CAELRESHNYGYTF.

This clonotype turned up a few times. The chain recombines TRBV30 with TRBJ1-1; weak D call: TRBD1 (5 bases). CDR1 and CDR2 (germline): GTSNPN, SVGIG (reference sequence). The V end lost 5 bases, the J end lost 4 bases, and 11 bases lay between the germline ends. The CDR3 covers 12 residues. The CDR3 here is CAWRRGVTEAFF. CDR3 DNA sequence: TGTGCCTGGCGAAGGGGCGTCACTGAAGCTTTCTTT.

This clonotype showed up many times. V gene TRBV12-3 or TRBV12-4 combines with J gene TRBJ1-2, with a tentative D call TRBD1 (5 bases). Trimming took 6 bases from V and 0 from J, leaving 14 bases between them. CDR3 size: 15 residues. CDR3 sequence reads: CASSSQDIPNYGYTF. The DNA for the CDR3 is TGTGCCAGCAGCTCCCAGGACATCCCTAACTATGGCTACACCTTC.

This clonotype came up a few times. This chain links TRBV27 with TRBJ2-7; 8 bases match TRBD1. V shed 4 bases, J shed 7 bases, and the junction held 9 bases outside the gene matches. The V gene's germline CDR1 is MNHEY and CDR2 SMNVEV (reference sequence). This CDR3 region has 14 residues. The CDR3 loop reads CASSSFITGGEQYF. In DNA form, the CDR3 reads TGTGCCAGCAGTTCCTTTATCACAGGGGGAGAGCAGTACTTC.

Ten or more counts support this clonotype. The rearrangement uses TRBV5-1 and TRBJ1-1; D is perhaps TRBD1 (5 bases). Germline lookup yields CDR1 SGHRS and CDR2 YFSETQ. Trimming left V 2 bases short and J 3 bases short, with 8 bases between. The CDR3 has 13 amino acids. The CDR3 DNA is TGCGCCAGCAGCTTCAGGGAGTACACTGAAGCTTTCTTT. This encodes CASSFREYTEAFF.

This clonotype was counted a few times. J is TRBJ1-1 and V is TRBV9; no definite D call. The germline gives CDR1 SGDLS, CDR2 YYNGEE. Trimming cost V 0 bases and J 4 bases, with 10 bases left between them. The CDR3 has 14 residues. CDR3 sequence reads: CASSVVGLGTEAFF. CDR3 coding DNA: TGTGCCAGCAGCGTAGTGGGTTTGGGCACTGAAGCTTTCTTT.

This clonotype was seen a few times. This chain uses TRBV20-1 with TRBJ2-3, with D unclear. The ends were cut back, 3 bases at V and 6 bases at J, with 13 bases in the middle. CDR1 is DFQATT, CDR2 SNEGSKA, per germline (reference sequence). The length of the CDR3 is 13 residues. The DNA for the CDR3 is TGCAGTGCTAGGTCGCAGAACACGGATACGCAGTATTTT. This codes for CSARSQNTDTQYF.

This clonotype was seen ten or more times. The chain carries TRBV6-5 and TRBJ2-5; 10 positions match TRBD2. After removal of 4 bases from V and 3 bases from J, the junction contained 11 bases not matched to a gene. Germline lookup yields CDR1 MNHEY and CDR2 SVGAGI. The CDR3 covers 17 residues. In nucleotides, the CDR3 is TGTGCCAGCAGTTCCAATCGACCGGGACTAGCGAAAGAGACCCAGTACTTC. Translating gives CASSSNRPGLAKETQYF.

This clonotype was recorded at least ten times. This chain connects TRBV6-1 to TRBJ2-7, with 11 positions matching TRBD2. CDR3 length equals 14 residues. Germline assignment: CDR1 MNHNS and CDR2 SASEGT. The V segment lost 5 bases and the J segment 4 bases; nucleotides outside the gene matches: 4. The CDR3 sequence: CASSRTSGQYEQYF. CDR3 coding DNA: TGTGCCAGCAGTCGGACTAGCGGGCAATACGAGCAGTACTTC.

The sample holds a few counts of this clonotype. An end of the junction does not agree with germline; a read error may underlie this. V and J are TRBV24-1 and TRBJ2-6, with D tentatively TRBD1 (5 bases). CDR1 is KGHDR, CDR2 SFDVKD, per germline. The CDR3 has 17 amino acids. The CDR3 DNA follows: TGTGCCACCAGCGCTCCCCAGGGAACTGGCTGGGCCGACGTCCTGACTTTC. Protein product: CATSAPQGTGWADVLTF.

Notes on this clonotype: A much larger clonotype is one base distant, so this may be a read error. The conserved closing phenylalanine or tryptophan is absent in this CDR3, likely reflecting a read error. The chain carries TRBV20-1 and TRBJ1-5; D uncertain. The CDR3 is 13 residues long. Per germline, CDR1 DFQATT and CDR2 SNEGSKA (reference sequence). Trimming removed 1 base at V and 4 bases at J, with 8 bases between. In DNA form, the CDR3 reads TGCAGTGCTAGAGGGGTCGGGAATCAGCCCCAGCATGTT. It specifies CSARGVGNQPQHV.

The chain couples TRBV6-2 or TRBV6-3 to TRBJ2-2, with TRBD2 matching 8 bases. J gave up 0 bases and V 5 bases, and 14 bases lay outside the gene matches. The CDR3 has 19 amino acids. CDR1 is MNHEY, CDR2 SVGEGT, per germline. The CDR3 region has the DNA TGTGCCAGCAGTCCCCGCCTGCGGGGGGTCCCAACGAACACCGGGGAGCTGTTTTTT. Translating it yields CASSPRLRGVPTNTGELFF.

The rearrangement joins TRBV12-3 or TRBV12-4 to TRBJ1-5; D might be TRBD1 (6 bases). This CDR3 contains 13 residues. V was trimmed by 5 bases and J by 7 bases, leaving 12 bases between them. The DNA of the CDR3 is TGTGCCAGCAGTCCAGGGGCGGGGCAGCCCCAGCATTTT. Amino acid sequence: CASSPGAGQPQHF.

This clonotype was observed a few times. The chain uses TRBV12-3 or TRBV12-4 and TRBJ2-7; D is unresolved. The length of the CDR3 is 14 residues. V lost 4 bases to trimming and J lost 5 bases, with 15 bases between them. CDR3 in amino acids: CASSSVTPWDEQYF. In DNA, the CDR3 is TGTGCCAGCAGTTCAGTGACACCGTGGGACGAGCAGTACTTC.

This clonotype was detected a few times. This chain links TRBV6-2 or TRBV6-3 with TRBJ2-7; no reliable D call. Looked up from germline, CDR1 is MNHEY and CDR2 is SVGEGT. There are 14 residues in the CDR3. The ends were cut back, 0 bases at V and 0 bases at J, with 6 bases in the middle. The CDR3 region has the DNA TGTGCCAGCAGTTACTCCTTTGCCTCCTACGAGCAGTACTTC. Translation: CASSYSFASYEQYF.

There are many counts of this clonotype. The chain couples TRBV6-1 to TRBJ1-2, with a weak D call TRBD1 (5 bases). The CDR3 is made up of 13 amino acids. The germline gives CDR1 MNHNS, CDR2 SASEGT. Trimming shortened V by 3 bases and J by 8 bases, and 13 bases separated the two germline ends. The CDR3 loop reads CASSDRASKGYTF. The CDR3 bases are TGTGCCAGCAGTGACAGGGCCTCGAAAGGCTACACCTTC.

V is TRBV27 and J is TRBJ2-7; tentatively, D is TRBD2 (7 bases). V was clipped by 6 bases and J by 5 bases, with 17 bases between them. There are 14 residues in the CDR3. The germline V gene has CDR1 MNHEY and CDR2 SMNVEV (reference sequence). The CDR3 sequence is CASRLGGPAHEQYF. CDR3 DNA: TGTGCCAGCAGGTTGGGGGGGCCCGCTCACGAGCAGTACTTC.

This clonotype was counted between two and nine times. V is TRBV27 and J is TRBJ2-6; 8 bases agree with TRBD1. The CDR3 spans 17 residues. CDR1 and CDR2 (germline): MNHEY, SMNVEV (reference sequence). The V and J ends lost 5 bases and 0 bases, in that order; junction bases with no gene match: 6. The CDR3 coding sequence is TGTGCCAGCAGTAGGGGACAGGCCAACTCTGGGGCCAACGTCCTGACTTTC. This codes for CASSRGQANSGANVLTF.

The chain couples TRBV6-5 to TRBJ1-1; no reliable D call. Trimming cost V 3 bases and J 2 bases, with 10 bases left between them. The length of the CDR3 is 14 residues. Germline CDR1 and CDR2: MNHEY and SVGAGI. CDR3 sequence: CASSYAHLNTEAFF. In DNA form, the CDR3 reads TGTGCCAGCAGTTATGCGCACCTAAACACTGAAGCTTTCTTT.

This clonotype was seen many times. The rearrangement links TRBV11-2 to TRBJ1-6; TRBD1 matches at 8 bases. In germline, CDR1 is SGHAT, CDR2 FQNNGV. V was pared by 7 bases and J by 9 bases, with 8 bases of the junction left unmatched. This CDR3 has 14 amino acids. This CDR3 is CASNQGQVASPLHF. The CDR3 DNA sequence: TGTGCCAGCAACCAGGGACAGGTAGCTTCACCCCTCCACTTT.

This chain joins TRBV4-1 and TRBJ2-7; 8 bases align to TRBD1. The V segment lost 2 bases and the J segment 4 bases; nucleotides outside the gene matches: 7. There are 15 residues in the CDR3. CDR1 and CDR2 (germline): MGHRA, YSYEKL. CDR3 nucleotide sequence: TGCGCCAGCAGCCAACAGGACAGGGCCTTGTACGAGCAGTACTTC. Translated, it gives CASSQQDRALYEQYF.

V gene TRBV20-1 combines with J gene TRBJ2-7; 7 bases fit TRBD2. The CDR3 spans 14 residues. From germline, CDR1 is DFQATT and CDR2 SNEGSKA (reference sequence). V was clipped by 6 bases and J by 3 bases; unmatched bases: 11. This CDR3 reads CSANGRGGLYEQYF. The CDR3, as DNA: TGCAGTGCCAACGGAAGGGGAGGGCTCTACGAGCAGTACTTC.

This clonotype was picked up many times. This chain joins TRBV20-1 and TRBJ1-2; D possibly corresponds to TRBD1 (5 bases). This CDR3 has 12 residues. Germline V gives CDR1 DFQATT, CDR2 SNEGSKA (reference sequence). V was clipped by 4 bases and J by 7 bases, with 13 bases between them. The CDR3 spells CSAILGTSGYTF. The CDR3 region has the DNA TGCAGTGCTATACTAGGGACGTCTGGCTACACCTTC.

A note on this clonotype: A much larger clonotype is one base distant, so this may be a read error. The rearrangement links TRBV6-7 to TRBJ1-6; 7 bases match TRBD1. TRBV6-7 falls under the ORF class, with uncertain function. V lost 7 bases and J lost 9; bases outside the gene matches: 15. The CDR3 has 16 residues. CDR3 nucleotide sequence: TGTGCCAGCACGCGACAGGGTACAGGGGTGGTTTCACCCCTCCACTTT. Protein: CASTRQGTGVVSPLHF.

This clonotype was observed a few times. An end of the junction differs from the germline gene, which may be a read error. V and J are TRBV20-1 and TRBJ2-4; TRBD2 aligns across 7 bases. CDR1 and CDR2 (germline): DFQATT, SNEGSKA (reference sequence). The CDR3 is 14 amino acids. The CDR3 nucleotides read TGCAGTGCCCTTCCCCTAGGACTAGGAGACATTAAGTACTTC. As protein: CSALPLGLGDIKYF.

The table lists this clonotype with many counts. The chain is built from TRBV27 and TRBJ2-6; D is perhaps TRBD1 (6 bases). The CDR3 is 15 residues long. Between the trimmed V and J ends, which lost 3 bases and 4 bases, there was a span of 10 bases. Germline V gene sequence: CDR1 MNHEY, CDR2 SMNVEV (reference sequence). The CDR3 DNA reads TGTGCCAGCAGTTTGCACAGGGCGGGGGCCAACGTCCTGACTTTC. Translating it yields CASSLHRAGANVLTF.